A selection of T cell receptor beta chains follows, all from one sample in a study of blood T cells in healthy people across ages. TCRdb used MiXCR to reprocess the 5' RACE reads, holding one entry per CDR3 protein. The repertoire holds 1.5 million to 2 million distinct CDR3 sequences, with around 40% as singletons. The sample comprised blood. These receptors were obtained from a human donor in good health. The conserved cysteine and the conserved F or W are not part of the CDR3 here.

V gene: TRBV7-9
J gene: TRBJ2-7
CDR3 protein: TSSLGSYEQY

V gene: TRBV10-3
J gene: TRBJ2-1
CDR3 protein: AISASSEQF

V gene: TRBV20-1
J gene: TRBJ1-2
CDR3 protein: SARDTGGPSYGYT

V gene: TRBV5-1
J gene: TRBJ2-3
CDR3 protein: ASTPGDFTDTQY

V gene: TRBV19
J gene: TRBJ2-3
CDR3 protein: ATLRRGLGTDTQY

V gene: TRBV5-1
J gene: TRBJ2-5
CDR3 protein: VSSTEGRLSQETQY

V gene: TRBV4-3
J gene: TRBJ1-2
CDR3 protein: ASSHPRSGGYT

V gene: TRBV7-9
J gene: TRBJ2-1
CDR3 protein: ASSLGRLIEQF

V gene: TRBV5-1
J gene: TRBJ2-3
CDR3 protein: AGSPLTSGTDTQY

V gene: TRBV4-3
J gene: TRBJ2-5
CDR3 protein: ASSYRGWEETQY

V gene: TRBV29-1
J gene: TRBJ2-5
CDR3 protein: AANGGETQY

V gene: TRBV29-1
J gene: TRBJ2-3
CDR3 protein: SVQADTQY

V gene: TRBV12-3/TRBV12-4
J gene: TRBJ2-5
CDR3 protein: ASGQLDRPETQY

V gene: TRBV7-3
J gene: TRBJ1-1
CDR3 protein: ASSLFPTGVGLNTEAF

V gene: TRBV7-9
J gene: TRBJ2-7
CDR3 protein: ASSLAGTSVREQY

V gene: TRBV29-1
J gene: TRBJ1-2
CDR3 protein: SVGGADTNYGYT

V gene: TRBV6-2/TRBV6-3
J gene: TRBJ2-7
CDR3 protein: ASGGRGHSYEQY

V gene: TRBV10-3
J gene: NA
CDR3 protein: AISAKTGAPRLTGYEQY

V gene: TRBV5-1
J gene: TRBJ2-3
CDR3 protein: ASSLGTGQGAINTQY

V gene: TRBV20-1
J gene: TRBJ2-4
CDR3 protein: SARTLGHENIQY

V gene: TRBV5-4
J gene: TRBJ1-2
CDR3 protein: ASSLRDRGPNYGYT

V gene: TRBV7-2
J gene: TRBJ2-3
CDR3 protein: ASSLGQDLDAQY

V gene: TRBV7-9
J gene: TRBJ2-3
CDR3 protein: ASQGGLRTDTQY

V gene: TRBV20-1
J gene: TRBJ1-2
CDR3 protein: SASLTPGYT

V gene: TRBV12-3/TRBV12-4
J gene: TRBJ1-6
CDR3 protein: ASSPGQGGSPLH

V gene: TRBV5-5
J gene: TRBJ2-7
CDR3 protein: ASSYDRAHEQY

V gene: TRBV7-2
J gene: TRBJ2-3
CDR3 protein: ASCLRSSGVPTDTQY

V gene: TRBV5-4
J gene: TRBJ2-1
CDR3 protein: ATDFEGKAGSYNEQF

V gene: TRBV5-1
J gene: NA
CDR3 protein: ASSLAGLLDEQY

V gene: TRBV5-6
J gene: TRBJ2-7
CDR3 protein: ASSFPGYSYEQY

V gene: TRBV3-1
J gene: TRBJ2-1
CDR3 protein: ASSSGTEQF

V gene: TRBV12-3/TRBV12-4
J gene: TRBJ1-2
CDR3 protein: ASSLVYTANYGYT

V gene: TRBV7-2
J gene: TRBJ1-5
CDR3 protein: ASSSGLGQPQH

V gene: TRBV7-3
J gene: TRBJ1-5
CDR3 protein: ASSANTGEVAQPQH

V gene: TRBV15
J gene: TRBJ1-4
CDR3 protein: ATSRGHNEKLF

V gene: TRBV10-3
J gene: TRBJ2-5
CDR3 protein: AISEIPEETQY

V gene: TRBV6-6
J gene: TRBJ1-2
CDR3 protein: ASRQPRADSNYGYT

V gene: TRBV12-3/TRBV12-4
J gene: TRBJ1-4
CDR3 protein: ASSYRRQEKLF

V gene: TRBV11-2
J gene: TRBJ2-5
CDR3 protein: ASSLPPAQETQY

V gene: TRBV4-1
J gene: TRBJ2-7
CDR3 protein: ASSLSPTGVNEQY

V gene: TRBV5-1
J gene: TRBJ2-1
CDR3 protein: ASSAGLAGDYNEQF

V gene: TRBV5-1
J gene: TRBJ2-2
CDR3 protein: ASSLDGQGALGELF

V gene: TRBV9
J gene: TRBJ2-7
CDR3 protein: ASSPQTGSGEQY

V gene: TRBV9
J gene: TRBJ2-6
CDR3 protein: ASSVATRLSSGANVLT

V gene: TRBV5-5
J gene: NA
CDR3 protein: ASSPRWGQVYEQY

V gene: TRBV7-2
J gene: TRBJ2-5
CDR3 protein: ASSYGQGSPDTQY

V gene: TRBV5-1
J gene: TRBJ2-3
CDR3 protein: ASSWQGDQY

V gene: TRBV7-2
J gene: TRBJ1-3
CDR3 protein: ASSDQQGSGNTIY

V gene: TRBV9
J gene: TRBJ1-2
CDR3 protein: ASTRQGMDYGYT

V gene: TRBV6-5
J gene: TRBJ1-4
CDR3 protein: ASRGEQLF

V gene: TRBV20-1
J gene: TRBJ2-1
CDR3 protein: SANPAGLSNEQF

V gene: TRBV9
J gene: TRBJ2-1
CDR3 protein: ASSVVLGLAGSSYNEQF

V gene: TRBV4-3
J gene: TRBJ2-5
CDR3 protein: ASSQEEGSTQY

V gene: TRBV6-5
J gene: TRBJ2-7
CDR3 protein: ASSYSILRDPQSAEPYEQY

V gene: TRBV5-1
J gene: TRBJ2-5
CDR3 protein: ASSLEGSGETQY

V gene: TRBV28
J gene: TRBJ2-1
CDR3 protein: ASSFVPPTSGGVKGEQF

V gene: TRBV29-1
J gene: TRBJ1-1
CDR3 protein: SVARVLNAEAF

V gene: TRBV21-1
J gene: TRBJ2-7
CDR3 protein: ASSKDGAAYEQY

V gene: TRBV3-1
J gene: TRBJ1-2
CDR3 protein: ASSQAGPSWGYT

V gene: TRBV7-2
J gene: TRBJ2-1
CDR3 protein: ASSLYWREAHNEQF